This T cell receptor (beta chain) was retrieved from a study of blood T cell repertoires in COVID-19. Study details: PBMCs, B-cell-depleted T cells, or T cells were the source of the cDNA or gDNA that made up the material.

CDR3 length: 13 amino acids. Trimming removed 3 bases from V and 14 bases from J, with 19 bases in between. In the study's own analysis: For nucleated cells, counts were estimated from reference gene primer amplification. The repertoire was sequenced with immunoSEQ multiplex PCR; TCRdb's copy has only in-frame clones and lacks some. That table gives V, J and clone size, and the DNA gave D and trimming. This sample yields around 130,000 clones, of which around 76% are seen a single time; more than 10% belongs to the top ten. Sequencing was done on a sample of peripheral blood. V usage is TRBV12-3 or TRBV12-4 and J usage is TRBJ1-2, with D possibly matching TRBD1 (5 bases). This clonotype originated in a human donor in a cohort sampled during active COVID-19. The CDR3 bases are TGTGCCAGCAGTTTGGGGGACTCCTTTTCGGAAACCTTC. It translates to CASSLGDSFSETF.